These 32 T cell receptor beta chains came from one sample sequenced in a study of cytomegalovirus exposure and HLA in healthy donors (dated by TCRdb to between 2016 and 2019). The library was obtained by the immunoSEQ multiplex PCR assay. For the multiplex PCR, a mixture combining 60 forward primers for TCR Vbeta segments and 13 reverse primers for TCR Jbeta segments was used. Imported from immuneACCESS, the table was reduced by TCRdb to in-frame sequences with V and J called. These copies leave out some clones; in studies compared against another copy, an unresolved V gene accounts for under half, and the cause of the remainder is not known. The sample table holds tens of thousands of clones. The leading ten clones occupy approximately 1.1% of the sample. Sequenced: PBMCs. Receptors were obtained from a woman in her twenties or thirties in good health and CMV-seronegative.

The rearrangement uses TRBV19 and TRBJ1-2, with 11 bases that match TRBD1. J gave up 4 bases and V 7 bases, and 8 bases lay outside the gene matches. Germline CDR1 and CDR2: LNHDA and SQIVND (reference sequence). The CDR3 has 15 amino acids. The CDR3 sequence is CASNTGTGGSYGYTF. Here the CDR3 DNA reads TGTGCCAGTAATACCGGGACAGGGGGTAGCTATGGCTACACCTTC.

CDR3 loop: CASSTGQGHSYEQYF. The DNA for the CDR3 is TGTGCCAGTAGTACTGGACAGGGGCACTCCTACGAGCAGTACTTC. This rearrangement joins TRBV19 to TRBJ2-7; 9 bases agree with TRBD1. This CDR3 comprises 15 residues. Germline CDR1 LNHDA, CDR2 SQIVND (reference sequence). Germline trimming cut 4 bases from V and 0 bases from J; bases unmatched to any gene: 4. Based on the CDR3 plus reference TRBV19 and TRBJ2-7, the full variable domain is DGGITQSPKYLFRKEGQNVTLSCEQNLNHDAMYWYRQDPGQGLRLIYYSQIVNDFQKGDIAEGYSVSREKKESFPLTVTSAQKNPTAFYLCASSTGQGHSYEQYFGPGTRLTVT.

The rearrangement links TRBV6-1 to TRBJ1-1; the match to TRBD1 covers 10 bases. Per germline, CDR1 MNHNS and CDR2 SASEGT. V lost 7 bases to trimming and J lost 11 bases; unmatched junction nucleotides: 7. This CDR3 is 12 amino acids long. The CDR3 protein is CASNRQGARAFF. CDR3 sequence (DNA): TGTGCCAGCAACCGACAGGGGGCACGGGCTTTCTTT.

This rearrangement joins TRBV2 to TRBJ1-5; 9 bases are shared with TRBD1. Germline V gives CDR1 SNHLY, CDR2 FYNNEI. The V gene end was trimmed by 6 bases and the J gene end by 3 bases; junction bases not matched to a gene: 6. This CDR3 contains 15 residues. CDR3 residues: CASRPGTGNNQPQHF. The CDR3 DNA is TGTGCCAGCAGGCCCGGGACAGGGAACAATCAGCCCCAGCATTTT.

The genes are TRBV5-6 and TRBJ1-1, with D tentatively TRBD1 (5 bases). Germline CDR1 reads SGHDT; CDR2 reads YYEEEE. There are 15 residues in the CDR3. V dropped 2 bases and J dropped 5 bases, with 16 bases sitting between them. The CDR3 sequence is CASSLLSGRWTEAFF. The CDR3 nucleotides read TGTGCCAGCAGCTTATTATCAGGGAGGTGGACTGAAGCTTTCTTT. The variable domain in full, with the rest retrieved from reference TRBV5-6 and TRBJ1-1, is DAGVTQSPTHLIKTRGQQVTLRCSPKSGHDTVSWYQQALGQGPQFIFQYYEEEERQRGNFPDRFSGHQFPNYSSELNVNALLLGDSALYLCASSLLSGRWTEAFFGQGTRLTVV.

The chain uses TRBV19 and TRBJ1-1, with a tentative D call TRBD1 (6 bases). This CDR3 is 13 amino acids long. V lost 5 bases and J 3 bases, leaving 10 bases between the germline ends. The germline CDR1 and CDR2 sequences are LNHDA and SQIVND (reference sequence). Here the CDR3 reads CASSVYRDTEAFF. The CDR3, as DNA: TGTGCCAGTAGTGTCTACAGGGACACTGAAGCTTTCTTT.

This sequence joins TRBV6-1 and TRBJ2-5; no reliable D call. This CDR3 is built from 13 residues. The V gene lost 7 bases and the J gene lost 5 bases, with 14 bases spanning the gap. Germline V gene sequence: CDR1 MNHNS, CDR2 SASEGT. CDR3 in amino acids: CASNQYVRETQYF. Here the CDR3 DNA reads TGTGCCAGCAATCAGTACGTCCGTGAGACCCAGTACTTC.

The chain uses TRBV4-1 and TRBJ2-3; 11 nucleotides match TRBD2. Germline-derived CDR1 and CDR2 are MGHRA and YSYEKL. CDR3 size: 15 residues. The junction had 4 bases not matched to a gene; V was cut back by 4 bases and J by 4 bases. CDR3 loop: CASSPVAGGADTQYF. The CDR3 DNA reads as TGCGCCAGCAGCCCTGTAGCGGGGGGGGCAGATACGCAGTATTTT.

The CDR3 region has the DNA TGTGCCAGCAGCTATCTCCTCTATGGGGAGCAAATGAGGGATGAGCAGTTCTTC. Its translation: CASSYLLYGEQMRDEQFF. This sequence joins TRBV7-4 and TRBJ2-1; tentative D call: TRBD2 (5 bases). Germline lookup yields CDR1 SGHVT and CDR2 SQSDAQ. CDR3 length equals 18 residues. The V end was cut by 4 bases, the J end by 8 bases, with 27 bases between. Supplemented by reference TRBV7-4 and TRBJ2-1, the full variable domain reads GAGVSQSPRYKVAKRGRDVALRCDSISGHVTLYWYRQTLGQGSEVLTYSQSDAQRDKSGRPSGRFSAERPERSVSTLKIQRTEQGDSAVYLCASSYLLYGEQMRDEQFFGPGTRLTVL.

This chain connects TRBV5-1 to TRBJ2-2; 8 nucleotides agree with TRBD2. Germline V CDR1 and CDR2: SGHRS, YFSETQ. The trim removed 4 bases at V and 6 bases at J, leaving 8 bases unmatched. The CDR3 sequence is 15 residues long. The CDR3: CASSPSGSGAGELFF. The DNA of the CDR3 is TGCGCCAGCAGCCCGAGCGGGAGCGGGGCCGGGGAGCTGTTTTTT.

V and J are TRBV29-1 and TRBJ1-1; 8 nucleotides line up with TRBD1. Germline trimming cut 4 bases from V and 1 base from J; bases unmatched to any gene: 5. The CDR3 consists of 14 residues. CDR1 is SQVTM, CDR2 ANQGSEA, per germline. CDR3 bases: TGCAGCGTTGGGCTCAGGGGGCCGAACACTGAAGCTTTCTTT. This sequence encodes CSVGLRGPNTEAFF.

This chain joins TRBV5-1 and TRBJ2-1; 11 positions agree with TRBD1. Germline lookup yields CDR1 SGHRS and CDR2 YFSETQ. The CDR3 has 14 residues. V was clipped by 4 bases and J by 7 bases; unmatched bases: 4. CDR3 DNA: TGCGCCAGCAGCCGGGACAGGGGGGATAATGAGCAGTTCTTC. Amino acids: CASSRDRGDNEQFF. The full variable domain, completed using reference TRBV5-1 and TRBJ2-1, is KAGVTQTPRYLIKTRGQQVTLSCSPISGHRSVSWYQQTPGQGLQFLFEYFSETQRNKGNFPGRFSGRQFSNSRSEMNVSTLELGDSALYLCASSRDRGDNEQFFGPGTRLTVL.

The rearrangement links TRBV6-5 to TRBJ2-2; possibly TRBD1 for D (5 bases). V gave up 6 bases and J gave up 5 bases, with 10 bases separating them. Looked up from germline, CDR1 is MNHEY and CDR2 is SVGAGI. The length of the CDR3 is 13 residues. The CDR3 region has the DNA TGTGCCAGCAGATCTCAGGGTACCGGGGAGCTGTTTTTT. This gives the protein CASRSQGTGELFF.

Worth noting for this clone: One end of the junction varies from germline; a read error may be responsible. The rearrangement links TRBV5-1 to TRBJ1-1; unclear D gene. Per the germline V gene, CDR1 is SGHRS and CDR2 is YFSETQ. There are 13 residues in the CDR3. Written as DNA, the CDR3 is TGCGCCACCAAGTACGGGGAAAGCACTGAAGATTTCTTT. Protein: CATKYGESTEDFF.

The chain links TRBV6-6 to TRBJ1-2; 9 nucleotides agree with TRBD1. Trimming took 5 bases from V and 6 from J; bases not matched to a gene: 4. This CDR3 is 13 amino acids long. Per germline, CDR1 MNHNY and CDR2 SVGAGI (reference sequence). The DNA of the CDR3 is TGTGCCAGCAGTCCGACAGGGGGAGATGGCTACACCTTC. Translation: CASSPTGGDGYTF.

Points on this clone: One junction end does not reproduce the germline sequence, and a read error may be involved. The J gene is TRBJ1-2, the V gene TRBV30; TRBD1 aligns across 9 bases. The CDR3 loop spans 15 amino acids. CDR1 is GTSNPN, CDR2 SVGIG, per germline (reference sequence). The CDR3 bases are TGTGCCGGGAGTGTACTACGGACAGGGGCGGAAGGCTACACCTTC. It is translated as CAGSVLRTGAEGYTF.

The chain is built from TRBV7-6 and TRBJ2-3; 11 bases are a match to TRBD2. CDR1 and CDR2 from the germline V gene are SGHVS and FNYEAQ. This CDR3 has 16 residues. The junction had 12 bases not matched to a gene; V was cut back by 5 bases and J by 8 bases. The CDR3 sequence: CASSPDNLAGGVTQYF. The CDR3 nucleotides are TGTGCCAGCAGCCCCGACAATCTAGCGGGAGGAGTTACGCAGTATTTT.

The chain uses TRBV9 and TRBJ1-2; 7 bases agree with TRBD1. CDR3 length: 14 amino acids. V lost 4 bases and J lost 5; bases outside the gene matches: 8. The germline gives CDR1 SGDLS, CDR2 YYNGEE. In DNA, the CDR3 is TGTGCCAGCAGCACCCAGACAGGGACGTATGGCTACACCTTC. Amino acid sequence: CASSTQTGTYGYTF.

The chain is built from TRBV7-2 and TRBJ1-4; tentative D call: TRBD1 (6 bases). Germline CDR1 SGHTA, CDR2 FQGNSA. V shed 5 bases and J shed 3 bases, with 13 bases lying between them. This CDR3 is 15 amino acids long. CDR3 protein: CASSTYRVANEKLFF. The CDR3 coding sequence is TGTGCCAGCAGCACCTACAGGGTCGCTAATGAAAAACTGTTTTTT.

To note about this clone: Other DNA variants within this sample encode the same CDR3. The chain couples TRBV28 to TRBJ1-2; 9 nucleotides align to TRBD1. V was pared by 5 bases and J by 1 base, with 5 bases of the junction left unmatched. There are 15 residues in the CDR3. Germline CDR1 is MDHEN and CDR2 is SYDVKM. In nucleotides, the CDR3 is TGTGCCAGCAGTACAGGGGGCACACGTAACTATGGCTACACCTTC. This encodes CASSTGGTRNYGYTF.

The rearrangement links TRBV7-9 to TRBJ2-5, with D possibly TRBD2 on 6 matching bases. The CDR3 length is 16 residues. The germline V and J ends were trimmed by 5 bases and 5 bases, with 21 bases remaining between them. Germline V lookup: CDR1 SEHNR, CDR2 FQNEAQ (reference sequence). The CDR3 here is CASSPPRGAGVETQYF. CDR3 DNA: TGTGCCAGCAGCCCCCCTCGCGGGGCTGGCGTGGAGACCCAGTACTTC.

This chain links TRBV7-2 with TRBJ1-2; no clear D. Germline V lookup: CDR1 SGHTA, CDR2 FQGNSA. Trimming left V 3 bases short and J 8 bases short, with 19 bases between. The CDR3 is 15 residues long. The CDR3 region has the DNA TGTGCCAGCAGCTTTCAGGAGGGCGCGTCGAGAGGCTACACCTTC. Residues: CASSFQEGASRGYTF.

This chain links TRBV6-1 with TRBJ2-7, with 13 positions matching TRBD2. Germline trimming cut 4 bases from V and 2 bases from J; bases unmatched to any gene: 8. The germline V gene has CDR1 MNHNS and CDR2 SASEGT. The CDR3 has 17 residues. In DNA form, the CDR3 reads TGTGCCAGCAGTGTCGGGACTAGCGGGATCCAAACCTACGAGCAGTACTTC. It yields the protein CASSVGTSGIQTYEQYF.

V is TRBV30 and J is TRBJ1-4; TRBD1 matches 9 bases. V dropped 2 bases and J dropped 9; count of bases not matched to a gene: 7. The germline CDR1 and CDR2 sequences are GTSNPN and SVGIG (reference sequence). CDR3 length equals 14 residues. CDR3 amino acids: CAWSPGQGSKKLFF. CDR3 nucleotides: TGTGCCTGGAGTCCGGGACAGGGTAGTAAAAAACTGTTTTTT.

The chain couples TRBV29-1 to TRBJ1-2; D perhaps matches TRBD1 (6 bases). The germline V gene encodes CDR1 SQVTM and CDR2 ANQGSEA. The CDR3 covers 13 residues. Trimming took 0 bases from V and 5 from J, leaving 10 bases between them. In nucleotides, the CDR3 is TGCAGCGTTGAAGATGGGGGCAGGTATGGCTACACCTTC. This translates into CSVEDGGRYGYTF.

The genes are TRBV5-1 and TRBJ2-3; tentative D call: TRBD2 (5 bases). The V and J ends lost 2 bases and 1 base respectively, with 14 bases between them. CDR1 and CDR2 from the germline V gene are SGHRS and YFSETQ. The length of the CDR3 is 16 residues. The CDR3: CASSLGLGVGTDTQYF. DNA of the CDR3: TGCGCCAGCAGCTTAGGCTTGGGAGTCGGCACAGATACGCAGTATTTT.

The chain is built from TRBV13 and TRBJ2-7; 7 nucleotides agree with TRBD2. This CDR3 is 12 amino acids long. Germline loops: CDR1 PRHDT, CDR2 FYEKMQ (reference sequence). J was trimmed by 2 bases and V by 8 bases; bases with no gene match: 3. The CDR3: CASGAGPYEQYF. The DNA of the CDR3 is TGTGCCAGCGGAGCGGGACCCTACGAGCAGTACTTC.

The rearrangement uses TRBV5-1 and TRBJ1-6, with 8 bases aligning to TRBD1. V lost 3 bases to trimming and J lost 9 bases; unmatched junction nucleotides: 5. CDR1 and CDR2 (germline): SGHRS, YFSETQ. The CDR3 sequence is 14 residues long. CDR3 DNA: TGCGCCAGCAGCTCGCAGGGGGCAGGTTCACCCCTCCACTTT. Encoded protein: CASSSQGAGSPLHF.

The chain joins TRBV6-5 to TRBJ1-4, with D possibly being TRBD1 (5 bases). The ends were cut back, 6 bases at V and 7 bases at J, with 15 bases in the middle. Germline V lookup: CDR1 MNHEY, CDR2 SVGAGI. CDR3 length: 14 amino acids. DNA of the CDR3: TGTGCCAGCAGGAACGGGGGACTTGGTGAAAAACTGTTTTTT. Encoded protein: CASRNGGLGEKLFF.

Turning to this clone: At one end the junction does not follow the germline gene, possibly because of a read error. The chain recombines TRBV30 with TRBJ1-6, with D possibly matching TRBD1 (5 bases). Per germline, CDR1 GTSNPN and CDR2 SVGIG (reference sequence). This CDR3 region has 13 residues. The CDR3, as DNA: TGTGCCTGGAGTCCCCAGGGCAGCTCACCCCTCCCCTTT. Protein: CAWSPQGSSPLPF. Using reference TRBV30 and TRBJ1-6 for the parts outside the CDR3, the full variable domain is SQTIHQWPATLVQPVGSPLSLECTVEGTSNPNLYWYRQAAGRGLQLLFYSVGIGQISSEVPQNLSASRPQDRQFILSSKKLLLSDSGFYLCAWSPQGSSPLPFGNGTRLTVT.

The J gene is TRBJ2-1, the V gene TRBV7-9, with TRBD2 identical over 11 bases. The CDR3 length is 15 residues. CDR1 is SEHNR, CDR2 FQNEAQ, per germline (reference sequence). The ends lost 5 bases at V and 4 bases at J; junction bases unmatched: 4. The CDR3 loop is CASSETSGEYNEQFF. The CDR3 nucleotides are TGTGCCAGCAGCGAGACTAGCGGGGAATACAATGAGCAGTTCTTC. Based on the CDR3 plus reference TRBV7-9 and TRBJ2-1, the full variable domain is DTGVSQNPRHKITKRGQNVTFRCDPISEHNRLYWYRQTLGQGPEFLTYFQNEAQLEKSRLLSDRFSAERPKGSFSTLEIQRTEQGDSAMYLCASSETSGEYNEQFFGPGTRLTVL.

The chain carries TRBV2 and TRBJ1-1, with D maybe TRBD1 (5 bases). The V end lost 7 bases, the J end lost 3 bases, and 9 bases lay between the germline ends. The CDR3 runs to 12 residues. Per germline, CDR1 SNHLY and CDR2 FYNNEI. The CDR3 here is CASKSGDTEAFF. CDR3 nucleotides: TGTGCCAGCAAATCGGGGGACACTGAAGCTTTCTTT.